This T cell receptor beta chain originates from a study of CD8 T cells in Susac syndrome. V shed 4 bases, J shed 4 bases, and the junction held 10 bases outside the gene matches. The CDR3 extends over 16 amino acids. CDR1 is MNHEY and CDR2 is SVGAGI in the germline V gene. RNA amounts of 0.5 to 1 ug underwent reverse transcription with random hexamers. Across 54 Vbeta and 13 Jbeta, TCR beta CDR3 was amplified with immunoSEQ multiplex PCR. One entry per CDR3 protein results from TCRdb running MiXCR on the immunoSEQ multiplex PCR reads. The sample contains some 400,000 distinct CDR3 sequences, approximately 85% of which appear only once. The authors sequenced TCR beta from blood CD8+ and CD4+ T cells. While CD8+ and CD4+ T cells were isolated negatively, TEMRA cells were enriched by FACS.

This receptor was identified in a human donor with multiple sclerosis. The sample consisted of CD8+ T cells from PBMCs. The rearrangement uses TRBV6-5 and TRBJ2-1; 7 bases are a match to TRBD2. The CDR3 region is CASSLESSGTYNEQFF. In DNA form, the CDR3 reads TGTGCCAGCAGTTTAGAATCTAGCGGAACGTACAATGAGCAGTTCTTC.